Listed below are T cell receptor beta chains from one sample, sequenced in a study of shared clonotypes between healthy human individuals. TCRdb keeps only in-frame clones here, not all; method: immunoSEQ multiplex PCR. The sample lists about 2.1 million clones, just under 95% occurring once. What was sequenced was naive CD8+ T cells from PBMCs. These receptor sequences come from a man between 18 and 29 years old in good health. Some clones in this sample may be carry-over from other donors' samples. Both conserved end residues are part of each CDR3. A D gene is named only where the DNA matches it firmly. Rows may omit the clone size; those that give it use once, few, many or a size class.

v_gene	j_gene	d_gene	abundance	CDR3nt	CDR3aa
TRBV7-6	TRBJ2-5	NA	NA	TGTGCCAGCAGCTTCGGGGTCGTCCAAGAGACCCAGTACTTC	CASSFGVVQETQYF
TRBV5-1	TRBJ2-1	TRBD2	NA	TGCGCCAGCAGCTTGGCCTTAGCGGGGCGTTACAATGAGCAGTTCTTC	CASSLALAGRYNEQFF
TRBV9	TRBJ1-1	NA	few	TGTGCCAGCAGCGTGATGGGGGGCGAGGACACTGAAGCTTTCTTT	CASSVMGGEDTEAFF
TRBV9	TRBJ2-1	NA	NA	TGTGCCAGCAGCGTAAACTGGGGGGACCTCAATGAGCAGTTCTTC	CASSVNWGDLNEQFF
TRBV9	TRBJ2-7	TRBD2	NA	TGTGCCAGCAGCGTTAGCGGGGGGCGCACCTACGAGCAGTACTTC	CASSVSGGRTYEQYF
TRBV6-5	TRBJ2-7	TRBD2	NA	TGTGCCAGCAGTTCGAGCGGGAGGGGGATCGAGCAGTACTTC	CASSSSGRGIEQYF
TRBV7-3	TRBJ2-7	NA	NA	TGTGCCAGCAGCCCCGGGACGCTCGAGCAGTACTTC	CASSPGTLEQYF
TRBV28	TRBJ1-4	NA	NA	TGTGCCAGCAGCACCCGAGGAGTATCCGCAACTAATGAAAAACTGTTTTTT	CASSTRGVSATNEKLFF
TRBV4-3	TRBJ1-1	NA	NA	TGCGCCAGCAGCCAAGCGAGAGACCGTGAAGCTTTCTTT	CASSQARDREAFF
TRBV2	TRBJ1-2	NA	NA	TGTGCCAGCAGTGACCTCACCTCTAACTATGGCTACACCTTC	CASSDLTSNYGYTF
TRBV11-2	TRBJ2-1	NA	NA	TGTGCCAGCAGCCCAGAAGCCGATGAGCAGTTCTTC	CASSPEADEQFF
TRBV6-1	TRBJ1-1	TRBD1	NA	TGTGCCAGCAGTGACGAACTGAACAGGGGAATGGCTTTCTTT	CASSDELNRGMAFF
TRBV7-9	TRBJ2-5	NA	once	TGTGCCAGCAGCTACTTCCCGGAGACCCAGTACTTC	CASSYFPETQYF
TRBV7-9	TRBJ1-3	NA	NA	TGTGCCAGCAGCTCCGCGCGGGGAAACACCATATATTTT	CASSSARGNTIYF
TRBV27	TRBJ2-7	TRBD2	NA	TGTGCCAGCAGTTCGGGACTTCTAGCGGGAAGGGAGCAGTACTTC	CASSSGLLAGREQYF
TRBV7-9	TRBJ2-7	NA	NA	TGTGCCAGCAGCCCACTGGGGCAGGGCATGGGGGTGGCCTACGAGCAGTACTTC	CASSPLGQGMGVAYEQYF
TRBV9	TRBJ2-7	TRBD1	NA	TGTGCCAGCAGCGCACAGACAGGGGCCGACGTCTACGAGCAGTACTTC	CASSAQTGADVYEQYF
TRBV4-1	TRBJ2-1	NA	NA	TGCGCCAGCAGCCAAGTGGGTGAGAATGAGCAGTTCTTC	CASSQVGENEQFF
TRBV15	TRBJ1-2	NA	NA	TGTGCCACCAGCAGAGATAACAGGGTCAATGGCTACACCTTC	CATSRDNRVNGYTF
TRBV11-2	TRBJ2-7	TRBD2	NA	TGTGCCAGCAGCTTCGGACTAGCGGGAGCTTCCTCCGAGCAGTACTTC	CASSFGLAGASSEQYF
TRBV7-9	TRBJ1-4	NA	NA	TGTGCCAGCAGCTTATCGTCGATAGGGATTGAAAAACTGTTTTTT	CASSLSSIGIEKLFF
TRBV9	TRBJ1-1	NA	once	TGTGCCAGCAGCGTAGGAAGCCCCTACCAGGGTGACACTGAAGCTTTCTTT	CASSVGSPYQGDTEAFF
TRBV5-5	TRBJ2-6	NA	NA	TGTGCCAGCAGCTTGACCTCCGGGGCTGGGGCCAACGTCCTGACTTTC	CASSLTSGAGANVLTF
TRBV19	TRBJ1-2	NA	many	TGTGCCAGTAGTATATCCAGGGCCCATGGCTACACCTTC	CASSISRAHGYTF
TRBV7-3	TRBJ2-5	NA	NA	TGTGCCAGCAGCCCAGGGGCCTTGGCCTTGGAGACCCAGTACTTC	CASSPGALALETQYF